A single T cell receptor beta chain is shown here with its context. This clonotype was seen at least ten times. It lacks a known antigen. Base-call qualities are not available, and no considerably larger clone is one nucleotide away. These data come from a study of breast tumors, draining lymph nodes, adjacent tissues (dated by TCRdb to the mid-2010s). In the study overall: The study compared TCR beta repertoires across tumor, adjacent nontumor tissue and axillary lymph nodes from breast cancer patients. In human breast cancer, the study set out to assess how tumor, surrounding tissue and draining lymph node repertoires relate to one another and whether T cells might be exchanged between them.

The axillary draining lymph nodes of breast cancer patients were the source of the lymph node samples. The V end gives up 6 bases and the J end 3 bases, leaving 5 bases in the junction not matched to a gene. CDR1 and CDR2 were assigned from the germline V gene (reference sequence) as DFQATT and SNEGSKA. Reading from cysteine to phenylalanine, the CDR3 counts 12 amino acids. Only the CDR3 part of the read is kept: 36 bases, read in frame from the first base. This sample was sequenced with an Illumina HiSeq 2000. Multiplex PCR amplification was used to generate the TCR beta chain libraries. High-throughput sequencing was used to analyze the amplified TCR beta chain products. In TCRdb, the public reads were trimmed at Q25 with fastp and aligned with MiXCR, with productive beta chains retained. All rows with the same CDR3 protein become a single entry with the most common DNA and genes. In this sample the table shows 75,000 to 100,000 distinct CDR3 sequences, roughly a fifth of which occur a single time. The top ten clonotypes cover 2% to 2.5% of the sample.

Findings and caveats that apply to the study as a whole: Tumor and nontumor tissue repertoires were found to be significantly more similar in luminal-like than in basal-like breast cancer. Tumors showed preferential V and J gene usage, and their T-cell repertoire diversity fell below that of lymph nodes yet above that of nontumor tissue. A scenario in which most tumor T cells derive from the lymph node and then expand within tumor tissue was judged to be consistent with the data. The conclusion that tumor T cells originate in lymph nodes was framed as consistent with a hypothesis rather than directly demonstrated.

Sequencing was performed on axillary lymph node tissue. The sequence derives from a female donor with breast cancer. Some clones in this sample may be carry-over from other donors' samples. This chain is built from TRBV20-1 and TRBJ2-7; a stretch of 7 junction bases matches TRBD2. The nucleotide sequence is TGCAGTGCACTCGGGACTAACTACGAGCAGTACTTC. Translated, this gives CSALGTNYEQYF.